Each of the 21 T cell receptor beta chains below was sequenced from the same sample in a study of beta chain features in type 1 diabetes. Study results and limitations: All four CD4+ subsets of Type 1 diabetes patients contained TCRB CDR3s that were moderately but significantly shorter.

No antigens are known for them. Every isolated RNA sample was fully reverse transcribed, so sequencing captured expressed TCRB transcripts. Sequencing used immunoSEQ multiplex PCR; TCRdb keeps in-frame clones, though not all of them. The sample contains around 130,000 clones, around 17% of which appear only once. Sequenced: central memory CD4+ T cells from blood. These receptors were taken from a man under 40 with type 1 diabetes.

The V gene is TRBV7-2, the J gene TRBJ2-2; D is perhaps TRBD1 or TRBD2 (5 bases each). The germline V gene encodes CDR1 SGHTA and CDR2 FQGNSA. CDR3 length: 15 residues. Deletions cut 5 bases from V and 4 bases from J, with 14 bases between. CDR3 DNA sequence: TGTGCCAGCAGCCCCTCGGGGCAGGGCACCGGGGAGCTGTTTTTT. This codes for CASSPSGQGTGELFF.

V gene TRBV7-3 combines with J gene TRBJ2-5; unclear D gene. Germline assignment: CDR1 SGHTA and CDR2 FQGTGA. Trimming shortened V by 0 bases and J by 5 bases, and 7 bases separated the two germline ends. This CDR3 spans 13 amino acids. CDR3 protein: CASSLTFGETQYF. DNA of the CDR3: TGTGCCAGCAGCTTAACTTTTGGGGAGACCCAGTACTTC.

The chain combines TRBV6-6 with TRBJ1-4, with D tentatively TRBD1 (6 bases). This CDR3 has 15 amino acids. V was cut by 6 bases and J by 8 bases, with 19 bases left in between. Germline CDR1 is MNHNY and CDR2 is SVGAGI (reference sequence). CDR3 nucleotide sequence: TGTGCCAGCAGCCCAGGAGGCAGGGGAGTGGAAAAACTGTTTTTT. This sequence encodes CASSPGGRGVEKLFF.

The chain couples TRBV7-9 to TRBJ2-3, with a tentative D call TRBD1 (5 bases). With 5 bases removed from V and 0 bases from J, the gap between germline ends came to 9 bases. The V gene's germline CDR1 is SEHNR and CDR2 FQNEAQ (reference sequence). This CDR3 region has 14 residues. This CDR3 reads CASSPGKSTDTQYF. CDR3 DNA sequence: TGTGCCAGCAGCCCAGGGAAGAGCACAGATACGCAGTATTTT.

This clone was recorded at least ten times. This chain uses TRBV2 with TRBJ2-1; tentatively, D is TRBD1 or TRBD2 (5 bases each). CDR3 length: 15 residues. The germline gives CDR1 SNHLY, CDR2 FYNNEI. V was trimmed by 7 bases and J by 2 bases, leaving 15 bases between them. The CDR3, as DNA: TGTGCCAGCAATGAGGCAGGGAGTACCTACAATGAGCAGTTCTTC. This gives the protein CASNEAGSTYNEQFF.

This clone was seen a few times. The chain recombines TRBV9 with TRBJ2-1, with 9 bases identical to TRBD2. J was trimmed by 8 bases and V by 0 bases; bases with no gene match: 6. Per germline, CDR1 SGDLS and CDR2 YYNGEE. The CDR3 has 15 residues. CDR3 DNA sequence: TGTGCCAGCAGCGTAGGCGGGACTAGCTTACATGAGCAGTTCTTC. It codes for CASSVGGTSLHEQFF.

The chain uses TRBV18 and TRBJ1-3; tentatively, D is TRBD1 (5 bases). This CDR3 comprises 15 residues. The V gene lost 3 bases and the J gene lost 6 bases, with 15 bases spanning the gap. Looked up from germline, CDR1 is KGHSH and CDR2 is LQKENI. The CDR3 nucleotides read TGTGCCAGCTCACCCGGCGGGGACGGTAAAAACACCATATATTTT. Its translation: CASSPGGDGKNTIYF.

This chain connects TRBV5-6 to TRBJ2-1, with D hard to call. CDR3 length: 13 residues. With 0 bases removed from V and 8 bases from J, the gap between germline ends came to 9 bases. CDR1 is SGHDT, CDR2 YYEEEE, per germline. The CDR3 nucleotides are TGTGCCAGCAGCTTGGTTTTTGGGTATGAGCAGTTCTTC. Amino acids: CASSLVFGYEQFF.

This sequence joins TRBV28 and TRBJ2-4, with D possibly being TRBD1 or TRBD2 (7 bases each). The CDR3 length is 15 residues. V was cut by 6 bases and J by 1 base, with 13 bases left in between. Germline CDR1 and CDR2: MDHEN and SYDVKM. CDR3 amino acids: CASRGGTVAKNIQYF. The DNA for the CDR3 is TGTGCCAGCAGGGGGGGGACAGTCGCCAAAAACATTCAGTACTTC.

This clone showed up just a few times. This chain joins TRBV7-2 and TRBJ2-1; D gene ambiguous. Germline V CDR1 and CDR2: SGHTA, FQGNSA. CDR3 length: 15 residues. Trimming removed 3 bases at V and 4 bases at J, with 13 bases between. CDR3 bases: TGTGCCAGCAGCTTTGCAAGAGAGAATTACAATGAGCAGTTCTTC. Translated, it gives CASSFARENYNEQFF. The full variable domain, completed using reference TRBV7-2 and TRBJ2-1, is GAGVSQSPSNKVTEKGKDVELRCDPISGHTALYWYRQSLGQGLEFLIYFQGNSAPDKSGLPSDRFSAERTGGSVSTLTIQRTQQEDSAVYLCASSFARENYNEQFFGPGTRLTVL.

This clone was counted a few times. The chain uses TRBV30 and TRBJ1-4, with no clear D. Germline V gene lookup returns CDR1 GTSNPN and CDR2 SVGIG (reference sequence). CDR3 length: 13 amino acids. The V and J ends lost 4 bases and 6 bases respectively, with 12 bases between them. The CDR3 bases are TGTGCCTGGAATCTCGGCTCCGATGAAAAACTGTTTTTT. Its translation is CAWNLGSDEKLFF.

The J gene is TRBJ2-1, the V gene TRBV4-3, with D perhaps being TRBD1 or TRBD2 (5 bases each). Germline CDR1 is LGHNA and CDR2 is YSLEER. V was trimmed by 1 base and J by 6 bases, leaving 10 bases between them. CDR3 size: 14 residues. The CDR3 is CASSQGGKVNEQFF. The DNA for the CDR3 is TGCGCCAGCAGCCAAGGGGGGAAGGTCAATGAGCAGTTCTTC.

V is TRBV9 and J is TRBJ1-6; 11 bases agree with TRBD1. This CDR3 contains 17 residues. From germline, CDR1 is SGDLS and CDR2 YYNGEE. J gave up 9 bases and V 0 bases, and 8 bases lay outside the gene matches. The CDR3 loop reads CASSVAYGTGGTSPLHF. DNA for the CDR3: TGTGCCAGCAGCGTAGCGTACGGGACAGGGGGGACTTCACCCCTCCACTTT.

The V gene is TRBV4-1, the J gene TRBJ2-7; D is uncertain. V lost 3 bases, J lost 2 bases, and 8 bases lay in between. CDR1 and CDR2 from the germline V gene are MGHRA and YSYEKL. This CDR3 region has 13 residues. The CDR3 nucleotides are TGCGCCAGCAGCCAGGGCCTCGCCTACGAGCAGTACTTC. As protein: CASSQGLAYEQYF.

The chain recombines TRBV6-6 with TRBJ2-7; no firm D call. V shed 5 bases and J shed 0 bases, with 5 bases lying between them. The CDR3 is 12 residues long. Germline CDR1 MNHNY, CDR2 SVGAGI (reference sequence). CDR3 loop: CASSTSSYEQYF. CDR3 nucleotide sequence: TGTGCCAGCAGTACATCCTCCTACGAGCAGTACTTC.

The chain is built from TRBV6-6 and TRBJ1-1, with D perhaps matching TRBD1 (5 bases). Trimming shortened V by 6 bases and J by 7 bases, and 12 bases separated the two germline ends. Germline V lookup: CDR1 MNHNY, CDR2 SVGAGI (reference sequence). This CDR3 is built from 12 residues. Written as DNA, the CDR3 is TGTGCCAGCAGCCTGGGACGGCTTGAAGCTTTCTTT. The encoded protein is CASSLGRLEAFF.

This clone was seen more than once but under ten times. The DNA for the CDR3 is TGTGCCAGCAGCCGAGAGTTTGATTCACCCCTCCACTTT. Its translation: CASSREFDSPLHF. This chain uses TRBV4-2 with TRBJ1-6; no definite D call. Trimming pared 4 bases from V and 8 bases from J, leaving 9 bases between. The CDR3 contains 13 residues. Germline lookup yields CDR1 LGHNA and CDR2 YNFKEQ.

The chain is built from TRBV6-1 and TRBJ1-1, with no clear D. CDR3 length: 12 residues. The germline V gene encodes CDR1 MNHNS and CDR2 SASEGT. V was trimmed by 4 bases and J by 10 bases, leaving 13 bases between them. The CDR3 region has the DNA TGTGCCAGCAGTGGTAGACCGGTCGGAGCTTTCTTT. This gives the protein CASSGRPVGAFF.

CDR3 loop: CASSQGGWNQETQYF. The DNA for the CDR3 is TGTGCCAGCAGCCAAGGGGGATGGAACCAAGAGACCCAGTACTTC. The rearrangement links TRBV4-2 to TRBJ2-5, with D uncertain. Germline V gene lookup returns CDR1 LGHNA and CDR2 YNFKEQ. Trimming cost V 1 base and J 0 bases, with 9 bases left between them. The CDR3 totals 15 residues.

The chain joins TRBV2 to TRBJ2-4; maybe TRBD2 (5 bases). This CDR3 region has 12 residues. Germline CDR1 is SNHLY and CDR2 is FYNNEI. V gave up 7 bases and J gave up 6 bases, with 10 bases separating them. CDR3 sequence: CASKDRGNIQYF. The CDR3 coding sequence is TGTGCCAGCAAAGATCGGGGAAACATTCAGTACTTC.

This sequence joins TRBV5-4 and TRBJ2-1, with D unresolved. This CDR3 comprises 15 residues. CDR1 and CDR2 from the germline V gene are SGHNT and YYREEE (reference sequence). With 4 bases removed from V and 5 bases from J, the gap between germline ends came to 16 bases. CDR3 in amino acids: CASSTMERIDNEQFF. CDR3 coding DNA: TGTGCCAGCAGCACAATGGAGAGGATTGACAATGAGCAGTTCTTC.